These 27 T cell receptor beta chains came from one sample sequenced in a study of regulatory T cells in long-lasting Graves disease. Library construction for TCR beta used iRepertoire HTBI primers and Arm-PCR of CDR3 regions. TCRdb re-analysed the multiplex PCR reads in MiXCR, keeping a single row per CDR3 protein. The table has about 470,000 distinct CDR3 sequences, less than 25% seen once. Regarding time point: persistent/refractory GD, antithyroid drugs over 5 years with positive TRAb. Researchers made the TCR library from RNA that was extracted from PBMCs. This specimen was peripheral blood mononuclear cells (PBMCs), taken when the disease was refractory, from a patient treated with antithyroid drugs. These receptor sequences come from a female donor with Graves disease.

The CDR3 nucleotides read TGTGCCAGCAGCCCACAGTCCAGCGGGGCGTTTAGACTAGCGGGAGTCAACGAGCAGTACTTC. Translating it yields CASSPQSSGAFRLAGVNEQYF. The chain carries TRBV14 and TRBJ2-7; 12 bases map to TRBD2. The V gene's germline CDR1 is SGHDN and CDR2 FVKESK. CDR3 length equals 21 residues. V lost 4 bases to trimming and J lost 5 bases; unmatched junction nucleotides: 24.

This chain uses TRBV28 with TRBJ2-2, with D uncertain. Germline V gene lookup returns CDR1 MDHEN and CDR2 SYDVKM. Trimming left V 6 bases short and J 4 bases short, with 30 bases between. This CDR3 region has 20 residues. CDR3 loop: CASSQDSGWGGSSGTGELFF. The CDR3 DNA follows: TGTGCCAGCAGCCAAGATAGTGGTTGGGGTGGCTCCTCGGGCACCGGGGAGCTGTTTTTT.

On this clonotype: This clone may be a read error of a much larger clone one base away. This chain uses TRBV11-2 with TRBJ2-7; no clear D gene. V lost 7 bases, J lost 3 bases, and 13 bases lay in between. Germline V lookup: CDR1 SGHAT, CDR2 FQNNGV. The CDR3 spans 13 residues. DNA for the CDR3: TGTGCCAGCATCGCCCCCTGGGGCTACGAGCAGTACTTC. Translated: CASIAPWGYEQYF.

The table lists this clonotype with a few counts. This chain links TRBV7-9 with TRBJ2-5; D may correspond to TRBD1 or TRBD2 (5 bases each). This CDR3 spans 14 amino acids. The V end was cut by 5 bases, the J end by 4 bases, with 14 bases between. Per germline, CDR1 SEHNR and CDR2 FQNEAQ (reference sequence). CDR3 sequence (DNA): TGTGCCAGCAGCCCCCGTATGGGACCAGAGACCCAGTACTTC. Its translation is CASSPRMGPETQYF.

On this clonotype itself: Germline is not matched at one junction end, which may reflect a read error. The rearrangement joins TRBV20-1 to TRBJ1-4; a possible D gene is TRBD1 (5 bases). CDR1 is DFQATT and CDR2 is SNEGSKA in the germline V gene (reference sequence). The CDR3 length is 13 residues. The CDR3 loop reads CSARGGTNEKLVF. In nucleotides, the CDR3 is TGCAGTGCTAGAGGAGGGACTAATGAAAAACTGGTTTTT.

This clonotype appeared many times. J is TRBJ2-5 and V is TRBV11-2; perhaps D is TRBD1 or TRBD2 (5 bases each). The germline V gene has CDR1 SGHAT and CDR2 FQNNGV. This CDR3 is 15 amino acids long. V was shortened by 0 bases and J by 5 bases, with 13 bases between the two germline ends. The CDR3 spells CASSLERGVGETQYF. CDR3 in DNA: TGTGCCAGCAGCTTAGAGAGAGGGGTGGGGGAGACCCAGTACTTC.

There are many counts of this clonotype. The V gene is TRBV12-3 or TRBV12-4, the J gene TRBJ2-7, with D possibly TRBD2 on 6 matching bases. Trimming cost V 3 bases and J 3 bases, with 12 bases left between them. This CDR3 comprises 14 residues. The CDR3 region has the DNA TGTGCCAGCAGTTTCGGAGGGCAGGTCTACGAGCAGTACTTC. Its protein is CASSFGGQVYEQYF.

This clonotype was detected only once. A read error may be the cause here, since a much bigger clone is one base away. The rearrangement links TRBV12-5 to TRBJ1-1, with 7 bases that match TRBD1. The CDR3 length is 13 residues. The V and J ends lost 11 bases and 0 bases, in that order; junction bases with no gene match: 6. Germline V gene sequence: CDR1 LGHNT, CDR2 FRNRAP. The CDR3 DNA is TGTGCTGACCCAGGGGGGTTGAACACTGAAGCTTTCTTT. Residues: CADPGGLNTEAFF.

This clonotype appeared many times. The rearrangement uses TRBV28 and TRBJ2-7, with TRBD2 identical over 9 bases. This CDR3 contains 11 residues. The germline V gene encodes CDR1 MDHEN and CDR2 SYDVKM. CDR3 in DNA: TGTGCGTCAGCGGGGGGTTACGAGCAGTACTTC. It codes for CASAGGYEQYF.

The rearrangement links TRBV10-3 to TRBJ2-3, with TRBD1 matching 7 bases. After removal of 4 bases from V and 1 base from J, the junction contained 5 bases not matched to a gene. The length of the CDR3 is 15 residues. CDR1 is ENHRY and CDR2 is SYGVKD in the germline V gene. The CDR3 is CAISGGQGGTDTQYF. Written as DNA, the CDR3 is TGTGCCATCAGTGGTGGGCAGGGGGGCACAGATACGCAGTATTTT.

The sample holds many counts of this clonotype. The CDR3 region has the DNA TGTGCCAGCAGTTTGACAGGCCCCCGCAATCAGCCCCAGCATTTT. Its translation is CASSLTGPRNQPQHF. The chain joins TRBV28 to TRBJ1-5; possible D gene TRBD1, 6 bases. Between the trimmed V and J ends, which lost 3 bases and 2 bases, there was a span of 11 bases. Germline CDR1 reads MDHEN; CDR2 reads SYDVKM. CDR3 length: 15 amino acids. The entire variable domain, with the rest obtained from reference TRBV28 and TRBJ1-5, is as follows: DVKVTQSSRYLVKRTGEKVFLECVQDMDHENMFWYRQDPGLGLRLIYFSYDVKMKEKGDIPEGYSVSREKKERFSLILESASTNQTSMYLCASSLTGPRNQPQHFGDGTRLSIL.

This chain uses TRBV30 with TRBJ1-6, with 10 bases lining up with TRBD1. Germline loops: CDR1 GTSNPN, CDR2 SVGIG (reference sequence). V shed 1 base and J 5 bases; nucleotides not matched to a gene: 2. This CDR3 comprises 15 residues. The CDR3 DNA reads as TGTGCCTGGAGTGAGGGACAGGGGCATAATTCACCCCTCCACTTT. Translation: CAWSEGQGHNSPLHF.

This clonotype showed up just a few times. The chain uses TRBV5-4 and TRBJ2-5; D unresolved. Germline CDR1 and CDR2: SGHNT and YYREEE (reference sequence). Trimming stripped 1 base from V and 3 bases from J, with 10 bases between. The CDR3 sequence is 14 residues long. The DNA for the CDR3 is TGTGCCAGCAGCTTGTGGGTTGGTGAAGAGACCCAGTACTTC. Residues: CASSLWVGEETQYF.

The CDR3 region is CASSPRRGAEAFF. In nucleotides, the CDR3 is TGTGCCAGTAGTCCCCGGAGGGGGGCCGAAGCTTTCTTT. The rearrangement joins TRBV19 to TRBJ1-1; a weak D match, TRBD1 (6 bases). The CDR3 has 13 residues. Trimming shortened V by 5 bases and J by 8 bases, and 15 bases separated the two germline ends. CDR1 is LNHDA, CDR2 SQIVND, per germline (reference sequence).

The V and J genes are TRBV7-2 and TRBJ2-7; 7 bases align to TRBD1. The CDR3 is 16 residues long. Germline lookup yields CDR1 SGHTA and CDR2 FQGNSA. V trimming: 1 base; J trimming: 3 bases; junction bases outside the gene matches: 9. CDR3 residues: CASSLGGGQGDYEQYF. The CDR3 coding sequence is TGTGCCAGCAGCTTAGGAGGGGGTCAGGGGGACTACGAGCAGTACTTC.

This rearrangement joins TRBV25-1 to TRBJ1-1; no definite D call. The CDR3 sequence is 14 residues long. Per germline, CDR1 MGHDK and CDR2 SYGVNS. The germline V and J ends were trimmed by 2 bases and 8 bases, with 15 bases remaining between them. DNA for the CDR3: TGTGCCAGCAGTGAAATTGATGGCGGACCGGAAGCTTTCTTT. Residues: CASSEIDGGPEAFF.

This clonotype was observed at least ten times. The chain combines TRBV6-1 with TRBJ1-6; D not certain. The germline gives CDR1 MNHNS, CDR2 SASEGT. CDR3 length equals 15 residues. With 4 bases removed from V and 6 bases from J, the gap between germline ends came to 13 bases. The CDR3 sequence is CASSGGLISNSPLHF. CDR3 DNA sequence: TGTGCCAGCAGTGGAGGACTTATTTCTAATTCACCCCTCCACTTT.

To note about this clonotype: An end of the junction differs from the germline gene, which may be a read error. CDR3 sequence: CATSDRTGSSNEQFF. CDR3 coding DNA: TGTGCCACCAGTGATAGGACAGGGTCTAGCAATGAGCAGTTCTTC. This chain links TRBV28 with TRBJ2-1; the match to TRBD1 covers 8 bases. Germline CDR1 reads MDHEN; CDR2 reads SYDVKM. The CDR3 consists of 15 residues.

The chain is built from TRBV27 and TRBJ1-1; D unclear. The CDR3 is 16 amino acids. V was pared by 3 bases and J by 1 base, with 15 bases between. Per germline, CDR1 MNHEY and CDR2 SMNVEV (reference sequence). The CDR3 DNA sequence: TGTGCCAGCAGTTTGGTCCCTGGACGGACGAACACTGAAGCTTTCTTT. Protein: CASSLVPGRTNTEAFF.

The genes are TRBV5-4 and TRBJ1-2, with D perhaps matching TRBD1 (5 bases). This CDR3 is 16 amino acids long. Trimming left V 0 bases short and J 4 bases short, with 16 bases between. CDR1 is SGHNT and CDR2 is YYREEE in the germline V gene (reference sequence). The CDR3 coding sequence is TGTGCCAGCAGCTTGGACAGGAGCTTACCCCCCTATGGCTACACCTTC. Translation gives CASSLDRSLPPYGYTF. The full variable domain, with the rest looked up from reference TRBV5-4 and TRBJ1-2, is ETGVTQSPTHLIKTRGQQVTLRCSSQSGHNTVSWYQQALGQGPQFIFQYYREEENGRGNFPPRFSGLQFPNYSSELNVNALELDDSALYLCASSLDRSLPPYGYTFGSGTRLTVV.

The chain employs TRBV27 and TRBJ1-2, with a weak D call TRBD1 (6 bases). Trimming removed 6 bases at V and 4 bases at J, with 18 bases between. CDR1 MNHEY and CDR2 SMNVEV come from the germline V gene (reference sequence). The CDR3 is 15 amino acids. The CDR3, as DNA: TGTGCCAGCAGCCCCTGGGCAGGGGAGGTCTATGGCTACACCTTC. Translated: CASSPWAGEVYGYTF.

CDR3 in DNA: TGTGCCAGCAGTTACTCGACGGCCTCCGAGCAGTACTTC. Its translation: CASSYSTASEQYF. The chain couples TRBV6-2 or TRBV6-3 to TRBJ2-7; D uncertain. The CDR3 is 13 amino acids. The V gene's germline CDR1 is MNHEY and CDR2 SVGEGT. Trimming removed 0 bases at V and 6 bases at J, with 9 bases between.

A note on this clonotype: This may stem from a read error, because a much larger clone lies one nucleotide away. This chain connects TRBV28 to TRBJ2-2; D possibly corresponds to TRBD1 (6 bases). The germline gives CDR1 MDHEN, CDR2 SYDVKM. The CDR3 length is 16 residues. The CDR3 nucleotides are TGTGCCAGCGACAGGCCAAGCGGACCGAACACCGGGGAGCCGTTTTTT. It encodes CASDRPSGPNTGEPFF.

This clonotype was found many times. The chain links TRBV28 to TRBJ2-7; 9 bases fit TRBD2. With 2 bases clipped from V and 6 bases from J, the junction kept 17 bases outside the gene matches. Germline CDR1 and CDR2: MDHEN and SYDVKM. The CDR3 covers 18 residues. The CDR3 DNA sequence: TGTGCCAGCAGTTTAGCCCCCCCGGTTGCGGGAGGGCCGGTCGAGCAGTACTTC. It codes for CASSLAPPVAGGPVEQYF. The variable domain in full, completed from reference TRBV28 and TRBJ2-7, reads DVKVTQSSRYLVKRTGEKVFLECVQDMDHENMFWYRQDPGLGLRLIYFSYDVKMKEKGDIPEGYSVSREKKERFSLILESASTNQTSMYLCASSLAPPVAGGPVEQYFGPGTRLTVT.

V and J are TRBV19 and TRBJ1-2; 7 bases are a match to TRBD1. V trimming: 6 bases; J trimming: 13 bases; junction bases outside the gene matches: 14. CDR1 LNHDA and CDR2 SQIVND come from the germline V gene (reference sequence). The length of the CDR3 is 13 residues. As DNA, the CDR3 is TGTGCCAGTAGCCTTACGGGACAGTCGGATTTCACCTTC. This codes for CASSLTGQSDFTF.

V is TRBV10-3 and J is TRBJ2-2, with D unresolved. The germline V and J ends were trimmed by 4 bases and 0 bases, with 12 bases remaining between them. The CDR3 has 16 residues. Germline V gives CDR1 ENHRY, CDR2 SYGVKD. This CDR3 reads CAISGRGAPNTGELFF. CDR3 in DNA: TGTGCCATCAGTGGGCGAGGAGCTCCGAACACCGGGGAGCTGTTTTTT.

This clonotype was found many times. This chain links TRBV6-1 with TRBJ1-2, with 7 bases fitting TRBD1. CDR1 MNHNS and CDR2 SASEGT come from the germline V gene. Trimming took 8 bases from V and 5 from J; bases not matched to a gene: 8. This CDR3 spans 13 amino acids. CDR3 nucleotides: TGTGCCAGCGGAAAAACAGGGGTGTATGGCTACACCTTC. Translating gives CASGKTGVYGYTF.